Listed here are 20 T cell receptor beta chains from one sample, sequenced in a study of blood T cell repertoires in COVID-19. Data came from immunoSEQ multiplex PCR; TCRdb stores just in-frame clones and leaves some out. Of some 94,000 clones detected, 70% to 85% appear once; the ten largest clones hold roughly 25%. Sequenced sample: peripheral blood. The receptors come from a woman aged 55-70 years in a cohort sampled during active or convalescent COVID-19.

This clone was seen once. The chain joins TRBV6-6 to TRBJ2-1; tentative D call: TRBD1 (6 bases). The ends were cut back, 2 bases at V and 2 bases at J, with 13 bases in the middle. The CDR3 runs 16 residues. Per germline, CDR1 MNHNY and CDR2 SVGAGI (reference sequence). In DNA form, the CDR3 reads TGTGCCAGCAGTTACAGCAGGGGCAGGGCCTACAATGAGCAGTTCTTC. Its protein is CASSYSRGRAYNEQFF.

This clone has just a few counts. The chain carries TRBV9 and TRBJ2-2; 8 bases align to TRBD2. J was trimmed by 3 bases and V by 4 bases; bases with no gene match: 5. Germline loops: CDR1 SGDLS, CDR2 YYNGEE. This CDR3 is built from 15 residues. CDR3 sequence reads: CASSPGGADTGELFF. CDR3 DNA sequence: TGTGCCAGCAGCCCCGGGGGGGCCGACACCGGGGAGCTGTTTTTT.

CDR3 loop: CASSPGGGTDTQYF. The CDR3, as DNA: TGCGCCAGCAGCCCAGGGGGCGGCACAGATACGCAGTATTTT. V usage is TRBV5-1 and J usage is TRBJ2-3; TRBD1 agrees at 8 bases. Per the germline V gene, CDR1 is SGHRS and CDR2 is YFSETQ. Unmatched junction bases numbered 2, after V lost 4 bases and J lost 1 base. The CDR3 is 14 amino acids.

V usage is TRBV6-5 and J usage is TRBJ1-1; TRBD1 might be the D (5 bases). Trimming took 4 bases from V and 1 from J, leaving 7 bases between them. This CDR3 spans 13 amino acids. CDR1 is MNHEY and CDR2 is SVGAGI in the germline V gene. The CDR3: CASSWTQNTEAFF. CDR3 sequence (DNA): TGTGCCAGCAGTTGGACACAGAACACTGAAGCTTTCTTT.

This clone was seen just once. V usage is TRBV29-1 and J usage is TRBJ2-3; TRBD1 aligns across 8 bases. Germline V gene lookup returns CDR1 SQVTM and CDR2 ANQGSEA. The CDR3 consists of 15 residues. V dropped 7 bases and J dropped 3; count of bases not matched to a gene: 12. CDR3 bases: TGCAGCGCCCAGGGTAGGACAGGGAGGACAGATACGCAGTATTTT. Protein: CSAQGRTGRTDTQYF.

The rearrangement links TRBV7-8 to TRBJ2-5; D remains unclear. Germline V gene lookup returns CDR1 SGHVS and CDR2 FQNEAQ. With 5 bases removed from V and 5 bases from J, the gap between germline ends came to 9 bases. The CDR3 spans 12 residues. Here the CDR3 DNA reads TGTGCCAGCAGCCGCTGGCGGGAGACCCAGTACTTC. Its protein is CASSRWRETQYF.

The chain uses TRBV5-1 and TRBJ1-2; D is perhaps TRBD1 (5 bases). V dropped 0 bases and J dropped 4 bases, with 13 bases sitting between them. The germline V gene encodes CDR1 SGHRS and CDR2 YFSETQ. CDR3 length: 15 amino acids. CDR3: CASSLERGGSYGYTF. CDR3 DNA sequence: TGCGCCAGCAGCTTGGAGCGGGGGGGAAGCTATGGCTACACCTTC. The variable domain in full, with the rest retrieved from reference TRBV5-1 and TRBJ1-2, is KAGVTQTPRYLIKTRGQQVTLSCSPISGHRSVSWYQQTPGQGLQFLFEYFSETQRNKGNFPGRFSGRQFSNSRSEMNVSTLELGDSALYLCASSLERGGSYGYTFGSGTRLTVV.

This clone was observed at least ten times. The chain recombines TRBV6-6 with TRBJ1-1; a possible D gene is TRBD1 (6 bases). V lost 6 bases and J 6 bases, leaving 17 bases between the germline ends. CDR1 MNHNY and CDR2 SVGAGI come from the germline V gene (reference sequence). CDR3 length: 14 amino acids. As DNA, the CDR3 is TGTGCCAGCAGAGACGGGGGGGCGAGCGCTGAAGCTTTCTTT. This encodes CASRDGGASAEAFF.

This clone has just a few counts. This likely came from a read error, as a far larger clone is one base away. The chain couples TRBV13 to TRBJ2-1; 8 positions agree with TRBD2. The CDR3 has 15 amino acids. CDR1 and CDR2 from the germline V gene are PRHDT and FYEKMQ (reference sequence). The V segment lost 1 base and the J segment 2 bases; nucleotides outside the gene matches: 1. The CDR3 DNA reads as TGTGCCAGCAGCTTAGTCGGGGGGGCCTACAATGAGCAGTTCTTC. It encodes CASSLVGGAYNEQFF.

The rearrangement joins TRBV2 to TRBJ2-7, with D perhaps matching TRBD1 (6 bases). Deletions cut 5 bases from V and 3 bases from J, with 8 bases between. Germline CDR1 reads SNHLY; CDR2 reads FYNNEI. The CDR3 has 12 residues. CDR3 nucleotide sequence: TGTGCCAGCAGTAGCAGGGGCTACGAGCAGTACTTC. Encoded protein: CASSSRGYEQYF.

The chain combines TRBV6-6 with TRBJ2-3, with D tentatively TRBD1 (5 bases). Germline-derived CDR1 and CDR2 are MNHNY and SVGAGI (reference sequence). The V and J ends lost 1 base and 1 base respectively, with 9 bases between them. This CDR3 contains 15 residues. The DNA for the CDR3 is TGTGCCAGCAGTTACTTTACGACAGGCACAGATACGCAGTATTTT. Its translation is CASSYFTTGTDTQYF.

This chain uses TRBV7-2 with TRBJ1-1; the D gene is possibly TRBD1 (5 bases). V lost 4 bases, J lost 1 base, and 10 bases lay in between. Germline CDR1 SGHTA, CDR2 FQGNSA. This CDR3 comprises 14 residues. This chain's CDR3 is CASSSLGQNTEAFF. The CDR3 DNA reads as TGTGCCAGCAGCTCTCTAGGACAGAACACTGAAGCTTTCTTT.

V and J are TRBV7-9 and TRBJ1-6, with D possibly matching TRBD1 (6 bases). The CDR3 runs to 14 residues. V was trimmed by 5 bases and J by 7 bases, leaving 12 bases between them. CDR1 SEHNR and CDR2 FQNEAQ come from the germline V gene (reference sequence). Here the CDR3 reads CASSQGQENSPLHF. CDR3 sequence (DNA): TGTGCCAGCAGCCAGGGACAAGAGAATTCACCCCTCCACTTT.

This chain links TRBV21-1 with TRBJ2-1; the table's TRBD2 call for D was not verified on the DNA. TRBV21-1 is classified as a pseudogene. The CDR3 sequence is 16 residues long. The CDR3 coding sequence is TGTGCCAGCAGCTATTCGGGACTTCCTTGCTACAATGAGCAGTTCTTC. Translation gives CASSYSGLPCYNEQFF.

Only a few counts were recorded for this clone. The V and J genes are TRBV7-3 and TRBJ2-5; 7 bases are a match to TRBD1. Losses at the gene ends were 5 bases for V and 1 base for J; bases not matched to a gene: 1. The CDR3 is 13 amino acids. Germline CDR1 and CDR2: SGHTA and FQGTGA. The CDR3 region has the DNA TGTGCCAGCAGCAGGGACAGCCAAGAGACCCAGTACTTC. As protein: CASSRDSQETQYF.

V and J are TRBV7-3 and TRBJ2-6, with D maybe TRBD2 (5 bases). V was shortened by 1 base and J by 1 base, with 8 bases between the two germline ends. CDR1 and CDR2 from the germline V gene are SGHTA and FQGTGA. The CDR3 extends over 16 amino acids. The DNA of the CDR3 is TGTGCCAGCAGCTTAATCGGGGAGTCTGGGGCCAACGTCCTGACTTTC. Its translation: CASSLIGESGANVLTF.

This rearrangement joins TRBV3-1 (or the pseudogene TRBV3-2) to TRBJ1-2; no clear D gene. This CDR3 is built from 13 residues. Per germline, CDR1 LGHDT and CDR2 YNNKEL (reference sequence). Trimming removed 1 base at V and 5 bases at J, with 8 bases between. The CDR3 region is CASSQGGLYGYTF. The DNA for the CDR3 is TGTGCCAGCAGCCAAGGAGGGTTATATGGCTACACCTTC.

A few counts support this clone. The rearrangement uses TRBV5-1 and TRBJ2-1, with 7 bases lining up with TRBD1. Germline CDR1 reads SGHRS; CDR2 reads YFSETQ. The CDR3 is 15 amino acids. V dropped 4 bases and J dropped 6; count of bases not matched to a gene: 10. The CDR3, as DNA: TGCGCCAGCAGCCCGGACGGACAGGCGAGCAATGAGCAGTTCTTC. Translation: CASSPDGQASNEQFF.

The chain uses TRBV29-1 and TRBJ2-1; D possibly corresponds to TRBD1 (6 bases). Trimming stripped 7 bases from V and 12 bases from J, with 16 bases between. Germline values: CDR1 SQVTM, CDR2 ANQGSEA. The CDR3 has 11 residues. The CDR3 sequence is CSAWTAAGQFF. CDR3 DNA sequence: TGCAGCGCCTGGACAGCAGCTGGGCAGTTCTTC.

This clone was counted a few times. Other DNA sequences from this sample encode an identical CDR3 as well. The chain employs TRBV4-2 and TRBJ1-4, with D perhaps matching TRBD1 (6 bases). From germline, CDR1 is LGHNA and CDR2 YNFKEQ. The CDR3 is 14 amino acids. Trimming left V 4 bases short and J 4 bases short, with 10 bases between. As DNA, the CDR3 is TGTGCCAGCAGCCGACAGGTGGATAATGAAAAACTGTTTTTT. This encodes CASSRQVDNEKLFF.